The 3 T cell receptor beta chains reported below all come from one sample, sequenced in a study of naive CD8 T cells in extremely preterm neonates. Produced via immunoSEQ multiplex PCR; TCRdb's table is partial and in-frame only. Among approximately 7,200 clones, approximately 98% were seen once, and the ten largest hold 0.36%. Without labor or membrane rupture, elective cesareans at about 35-43 weeks supplied term cord blood. The specimen was naive CD8+ T cells from cord blood. These receptors all stem from a newborn in good health.

J is TRBJ1-1 and V is TRBV19, with D perhaps matching TRBD1 (5 bases). Trimming stripped 3 bases from V and 1 base from J, with 12 bases between. Germline CDR1 is LNHDA and CDR2 is SQIVND (reference sequence). This CDR3 spans 15 amino acids. The CDR3 bases are TGTGCCAGTAGTATGGGTTCGGGGGGGAACACTGAAGCTTTCTTT. Amino acid sequence: CASSMGSGGNTEAFF.

The chain joins TRBV5-6 to TRBJ1-2; tentative D call: TRBD1 (5 bases). The germline V gene encodes CDR1 SGHDT and CDR2 YYEEEE. With 0 bases removed from V and 2 bases from J, the gap between germline ends came to 8 bases. CDR3 size: 14 residues. CDR3: CASSLVSGNYGYTF. The CDR3 nucleotides are TGTGCCAGCAGCTTGGTATCAGGGAACTATGGCTACACCTTC.

The rearrangement links TRBV10-3 to TRBJ2-2; TRBD2 agrees at 10 bases. Germline V CDR1 and CDR2: ENHRY, SYGVKD. The CDR3 sequence is 15 residues long. V gave up 5 bases and J gave up 5 bases; unmatched junction bases: 5. DNA of the CDR3: TGTGCCATCAGTAGCGGGGGGGATGGAACCGGGGAGCTGTTTTTT. Residues: CAISSGGDGTGELFF.